A selection of T cell receptor beta chains follows, all from one sample in a study of cytomegalovirus exposure and HLA in healthy donors. Method: immunoSEQ multiplex PCR; TCRdb's copy keeps in-frame clones and lacks some. The sample includes 150,000 or so clones, almost 85% seen only once; the top ten take 1.9%. Sequencing was performed on PBMCs. The receptors here all came from a woman aged 35 to 49 in good health and CMV-seronegative. The CDR3 runs from the conserved cysteine through the conserved F or W. D genes are given only for firm matches. Only part of the rows carry a size: once, few, many, or a class if the clone is expanded.

d_call,j_call,clone_size,cdr3_length,v_call,cdr3_nt,cdr3_aa
.,TRBJ2-5,.,15,TRBV6-5,TGTGCCAGCATTGGACTACGAGAGGCCAAAGAGACCCAGTACTTC,CASIGLREAKETQYF
.,TRBJ2-1,.,16,TRBV9,TGTGCCAGCAGCGTACTAGCTTCCAGCTCCTACAATGAGCAGTTCTTC,CASSVLASSSYNEQFF
.,TRBJ2-7,.,14,TRBV7-9,TGTGCCAGCAGCTTAGACGGACTATCATCTTCGGAGTACTTC,CASSLDGLSSSEYF
.,TRBJ2-7,few,16,TRBV5-1,TGCGCCAGCAGCCCTGGCCCGGGGGATATCTCCTACGAGCAGTACTTC,CASSPGPGDISYEQYF
.,TRBJ2-1,.,12,TRBV2,TGTGCCAGCAGTGCAGGGCCCAATGAGCAGTTCTTC,CASSAGPNEQFF
.,TRBJ2-2,.,16,TRBV21-1,TGTGCCAGCAGGGAATTGGGCGGGGAGAACACCGGGGAGCTGTTTTTT,CASRELGGENTGELFF
TRBD1,TRBJ2-7,.,16,TRBV5-1,TGCGCCAGCAGCTTGGCCATCAGGGGGCGCGGGTACGAGCAGTACTTC,CASSLAIRGRGYEQYF
.,TRBJ2-2,.,21,TRBV21-1,TGTGCCAGCAGCAAAATTCGGACCTCGGGGACTAGCCCTTTTAACACCGGGGAGCTGTTTTTT,CASSKIRTSGTSPFNTGELFF
.,TRBJ2-7,.,23,TRBV28,TGTGCCAGCAGCGTCACCCTGGGGGGATCTAGCGCCATCAAATCTCGTAGCTCCTACGAGCAGTACTTC,CASSVTLGGSSAIKSRSSYEQYF
.,TRBJ2-3,few,14,TRBV28,TGTGCCAGCAGTATCGGGGGGCGCACAGATACGCAGTATTTT,CASSIGGRTDTQYF
.,TRBJ2-1,few,14,TRBV21-1,TGTGCCAGCAGCGCACCTAGCGGGAGCAATGAGCAGTTCTTC,CASSAPSGSNEQFF
TRBD1,TRBJ1-1,.,14,TRBV18,TGTGCCAGCTCACCAATCACAGGGGTGGTTGAAGCTTTCTTT,CASSPITGVVEAFF
TRBD1,TRBJ2-7,once,14,TRBV28,TGTGCCAGCAGTCCCGGACAGGGTATGGACGAGCAGTACTTC,CASSPGQGMDEQYF
.,TRBJ1-1,.,13,TRBV28,TGTGCCAGCAGTTTTTCCGATAGAACTGAAGCTTTCTTT,CASSFSDRTEAFF
.,TRBJ2-1,.,12,TRBV9,TGTGCCAGCAGCGTAGTGGGGGGAGGGCAGTTCTTC,CASSVVGGGQFF
.,TRBJ2-7,.,14,TRBV5-4,TGTGCCAGCACCAGAGCGGAGGCCTCCTACGAGCAGTACTTC,CASTRAEASYEQYF
.,TRBJ1-3,few,13,TRBV29-1,TGCAGCGTTGGTGAAATAGCGGGAAACACCATATATTTT,CSVGEIAGNTIYF
TRBD2,TRBJ2-7,.,15,TRBV11-2,TGTGCCAGCAGCTTATCTAGCGGGAGAGGGCACGAGCAGTACTTC,CASSLSSGRGHEQYF
.,TRBJ1-1,.,11,TRBV18,TGTGCCAGCTCAACAGACAGGGAAGCTTTCTTT,CASSTDREAFF
.,TRBJ2-7,.,12,TRBV27,TGTGCCAGCAGTTTTCCCGCGGGGGAGCAGTACTTC,CASSFPAGEQYF